The next 11 T cell receptor beta chains were all read from a single sample in a study of beta chain features in type 1 diabetes. TCRB transcripts that were expressed got sequenced, as all of the isolated RNA had been reverse transcribed. Generated by immunoSEQ multiplex PCR, the TCRdb table keeps only in-frame clones and is missing some. Among about half a million clones, 10% to 12% were seen once, and the ten largest hold more than 0.045%. Sequenced: naive CD4+ T cells from blood. The receptor source for this set is a young woman in good health.

V is TRBV9 and J is TRBJ2-7, with a tentative D call TRBD1 (5 bases). CDR1 is SGDLS and CDR2 is YYNGEE in the germline V gene. V lost 0 bases and J 2 bases, leaving 15 bases between the germline ends. This CDR3 contains 16 residues. The CDR3 sequence is CASSVGGNTNTYEQYF. As DNA, the CDR3 is TGTGCCAGCAGCGTAGGGGGCAACACCAATACCTACGAGCAGTACTTC.

The sample holds a few counts of this clone. The chain links TRBV15 to TRBJ2-3; tentatively, D is TRBD1 (5 bases). The CDR3 loop spans 14 amino acids. The germline V and J ends were trimmed by 0 bases and 6 bases, with 10 bases remaining between them. In germline, CDR1 is LNHNV, CDR2 YYDKDF (reference sequence). The CDR3 loop is CATSRDRDGDTQYF. As DNA, the CDR3 is TGTGCCACCAGCAGAGACAGGGATGGGGATACGCAGTATTTT.

V usage is TRBV6-5 and J usage is TRBJ2-3, with D perhaps matching TRBD2 (7 bases). Germline CDR1 MNHEY, CDR2 SVGAGI. Trimming removed 5 bases at V and 5 bases at J, with 14 bases between. CDR3 size: 14 residues. The CDR3 is CASSPGEGVDTQYF. CDR3 nucleotides: TGTGCCAGCAGTCCCGGGGAGGGGGTAGATACGCAGTATTTT.

The J gene is TRBJ2-3, the V gene TRBV29-1; 11 bases match TRBD2. Germline V gene data show CDR1 as SQVTM and CDR2 as ANQGSEA. The CDR3 is 13 residues long. J was trimmed by 2 bases and V by 8 bases; bases with no gene match: 3. The CDR3 sequence: CSIAGGPTDTQYF. Here the CDR3 DNA reads TGCAGCATAGCGGGGGGGCCCACAGATACGCAGTATTTT.

This clone was detected a few times. The V and J genes are TRBV7-2 and TRBJ1-2; maybe TRBD1 (6 bases). The V gene lost 5 bases and the J gene lost 3 bases, with 10 bases spanning the gap. The CDR3 contains 13 residues. Germline lookup yields CDR1 SGHTA and CDR2 FQGNSA. Here the CDR3 reads CASSPGTYYGYTF. CDR3 DNA: TGTGCCAGCAGCCCCGGGACATACTATGGCTACACCTTC.

In its sample, this clone was seen a few times. The chain employs TRBV6-6 and TRBJ1-4; D may be TRBD1 (6 bases). CDR3 size: 15 residues. Deletions cut 6 bases from V and 3 bases from J, with 14 bases between. Germline V lookup: CDR1 MNHNY, CDR2 SVGAGI (reference sequence). The CDR3 region is CASRPQGLANEKLFF. CDR3 in DNA: TGTGCCAGCAGACCACAGGGTTTAGCTAATGAAAAACTGTTTTTT.

The chain combines TRBV4-2 with TRBJ2-1; D is uncertain. The CDR3 extends over 16 amino acids. The V gene lost 0 bases and the J gene lost 0 bases, with 9 bases spanning the gap. CDR1 LGHNA and CDR2 YNFKEQ come from the germline V gene. CDR3 in DNA: TGTGCCAGCAGCCAAGAGGCCGCGATCTCCTACAATGAGCAGTTCTTC. This encodes CASSQEAAISYNEQFF.

The chain carries TRBV4-3 and TRBJ1-2, with D hard to call. V was trimmed by 1 base and J by 7 bases, leaving 13 bases between them. The germline gives CDR1 LGHNA, CDR2 YSLEER. CDR3 length: 14 residues. The CDR3: CASSQAPRLSGYTF. The CDR3 DNA reads as TGCGCCAGCAGCCAAGCGCCCCGACTGAGTGGCTACACCTTC.

The chain couples TRBV1 to TRBJ1-1; whether TRBD1, the table's D call, matches the DNA was not checked. TRBV1 corresponds to a pseudogene. There are 17 residues in the CDR3. The CDR3 nucleotides read TGCACCAGCAGCCAAATGGGGGGACAGGCCAGATGGTGTGAAGCTTTCTTT. Translation gives CTSSQMGGQARWCEAFF.

In this sample, this clone turned up a few times. V gene TRBV29-1 combines with J gene TRBJ1-1; TRBD1 agrees at 7 bases. The germline CDR1 and CDR2 sequences are SQVTM and ANQGSEA. Losses at the gene ends were 4 bases for V and 1 base for J; bases not matched to a gene: 6. The CDR3 sequence is 14 residues long. CDR3: CSVGQGTWNTEAFF. Here the CDR3 DNA reads TGCAGCGTTGGACAGGGCACCTGGAACACTGAAGCTTTCTTT.

This clone was seen many times. Other DNA sequences of this sample code for an identical CDR3. This rearrangement joins TRBV7-9 to TRBJ1-1; D gene uncertain. There are 13 residues in the CDR3. Trimming shortened V by 2 bases and J by 1 base, and 5 bases separated the two germline ends. The germline CDR1 and CDR2 sequences are SEHNR and FQNEAQ (reference sequence). The CDR3 DNA reads TGTGCCAGCAGCTTACAGGAGAACACTGAAGCTTTCTTT. It is translated as CASSLQENTEAFF.